This TCR beta chain is from a study of blood T cell repertoires in COVID-19. Germline assignment: CDR1 DFQATT and CDR2 SNEGSKA (reference sequence). Trimming left V 3 bases short and J 7 bases short, with 9 bases between. The CDR3 is 11 residues long. As handled by the study authors: Amplifying reference gene primers gave estimates of nucleated cell counts. TCRdb's copy holds only in-frame clones and misses some; the assay was immunoSEQ multiplex PCR. V and J calls and clone size follow that table, whereas D and trimming were derived from the DNA. The sample gives some 99,000 clones, around 89% of which show up once; about 1% is in the top ten.

The sequenced sample was peripheral blood. This clonotype was sampled from a human donor in a cohort sampled during active COVID-19. The chain uses TRBV20-1 and TRBJ1-1; D is undetermined. DNA of the CDR3: TGCAGTGCTAGTTGGGCCGGTGAAGCTTTCTTT. Translating it yields CSASWAGEAFF.